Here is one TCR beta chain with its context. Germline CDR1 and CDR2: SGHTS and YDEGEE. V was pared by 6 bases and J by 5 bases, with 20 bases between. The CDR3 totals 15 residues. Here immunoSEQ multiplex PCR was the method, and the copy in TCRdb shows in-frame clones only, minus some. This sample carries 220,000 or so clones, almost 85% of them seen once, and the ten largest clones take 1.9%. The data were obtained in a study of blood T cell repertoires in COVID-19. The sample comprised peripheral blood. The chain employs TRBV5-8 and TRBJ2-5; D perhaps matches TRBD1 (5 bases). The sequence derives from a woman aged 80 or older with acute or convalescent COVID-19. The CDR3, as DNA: TGTGCCAGCACCACGATGGGTAGGGGCCGCGAGACCCAGTACTTC. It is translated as CASTTMGRGRETQYF.